These 9 T cell receptor beta chains came from one sample sequenced in a study of blood T cell repertoires in COVID-19. Clones were sequenced by immunoSEQ multiplex PCR, and TCRdb holds only the in-frame ones, with some missing. The sample lists tens of thousands of clones, roughly four fifths seen once, with approximately 2.5% in the top ten. Sequenced material: peripheral blood. Every receptor here comes from a woman aged 60-75 years with acute or convalescent COVID-19.

V usage is TRBV28 and J usage is TRBJ1-5; weak D call: TRBD1 (5 bases). V was cut by 6 bases and J by 9 bases, with 24 bases left in between. Germline values: CDR1 MDHEN, CDR2 SYDVKM. CDR3 size: 16 residues. This chain's CDR3 is CASSRNQGVPSAPQHF. The CDR3 DNA reads as TGTGCCAGCAGCCGCAATCAGGGCGTCCCTAGTGCGCCCCAGCATTTT.

The CDR3 loop reads CASSQEAPGYGYTF. CDR3 nucleotides: TGTGCCAGCAGCCAAGAAGCACCAGGCTATGGCTACACCTTC. The chain joins TRBV14 to TRBJ1-2, with no clear D. The CDR3 covers 14 residues. Trimming took 0 bases from V and 4 from J, leaving 9 bases between them. Germline V CDR1 and CDR2: SGHDN, FVKESK.

This sequence joins TRBV3-1 (or the pseudogene TRBV3-2) and TRBJ1-2; TRBD1 agrees at 7 bases. The germline gives CDR1 LGHDT, CDR2 YNNKEL (reference sequence). The CDR3 is 16 residues long. Germline trimming cut 2 bases from V and 4 bases from J; bases unmatched to any gene: 10. This CDR3 reads CASSQLKQGTRYGYTF. DNA for the CDR3: TGTGCCAGCAGCCAACTAAAACAGGGGACCCGCTATGGCTACACCTTC.

V is TRBV3-1 (or the pseudogene TRBV3-2) and J is TRBJ1-4; TRBD1 might be the D (6 bases). The CDR3 extends over 14 amino acids. In germline, CDR1 is LGHDT, CDR2 YNNKEL (reference sequence). Trimming removed 2 bases from V and 8 bases from J, with 12 bases in between. CDR3 coding DNA: TGTGCCAGCAGCCAATACAACACAGGGGAAAAACTGTTTTTT. Its translation is CASSQYNTGEKLFF.

The chain links TRBV19 to TRBJ2-3; 9 bases agree with TRBD1. V lost 9 bases, J lost 2 bases, and 15 bases stayed unmatched. CDR1 and CDR2 from the germline V gene are LNHDA and SQIVND (reference sequence). This CDR3 has 17 residues. CDR3 DNA sequence: TGTGCCAGGTTACGGGACAGGGTGTTCTCTTTCACAGATACGCAGTATTTT. Its translation: CARLRDRVFSFTDTQYF.

This chain connects TRBV29-1 to TRBJ1-1; tentatively, D is TRBD1 (5 bases). Germline V gene lookup returns CDR1 SQVTM and CDR2 ANQGSEA. The CDR3 has 13 amino acids. V lost 1 base to trimming and J lost 3 bases, with 9 bases between them. CDR3 sequence reads: CSVEGGRDTEAFF. The CDR3 nucleotides read TGCAGCGTTGAAGGGGGCAGGGACACTGAAGCTTTCTTT. Full variable domain (outside the CDR3, taken from reference TRBV29-1 and TRBJ1-1): SAVISQKPSRDICQRGTSLTIQCQVDSQVTMMFWYRQQPGQSLTLIATANQGSEATYESGFVIDKFPISRPNLTFSTLTVSNMSPEDSSIYLCSVEGGRDTEAFFGQGTRLTVV.

This clone turned up a few times. This chain uses TRBV30 with TRBJ1-3; D call uncertain. The V and J ends lost 6 bases and 0 bases respectively, with 12 bases between them. The CDR3 is 14 residues long. Germline CDR1 GTSNPN, CDR2 SVGIG (reference sequence). In DNA form, the CDR3 reads TGTGCCTGCCCGGGATCCTACTCTGGAAACACCATATATTTT. Residues: CACPGSYSGNTIYF.

The rearrangement links TRBV10-2 to TRBJ2-7; TRBD2 matches 7 bases. Germline V gene sequence: CDR1 WSHSY, CDR2 SAAADI. Germline trimming cut 7 bases from V and 0 bases from J; bases unmatched to any gene: 6. CDR3 length equals 14 residues. The CDR3 sequence is CASTVTSSSYEQYF. CDR3 sequence (DNA): TGCGCCAGCACCGTGACTAGCAGCTCCTACGAGCAGTACTTC.

In this sample, this clone turned up a few times. The genes are TRBV7-2 and TRBJ1-1; TRBD1 matches at 9 bases. Germline V gives CDR1 SGHTA, CDR2 FQGNSA. V dropped 1 base and J dropped 0; count of bases not matched to a gene: 0. CDR3 length: 15 amino acids. CDR3: CASSLGDRVNTEAFF. CDR3 bases: TGTGCCAGCAGCTTAGGGGACAGGGTGAACACTGAAGCTTTCTTT.